A selection of T cell receptor beta chains follows, all from one sample in a study of shared clonotypes between healthy human individuals. Profiled with immunoSEQ multiplex PCR; TCRdb holds only in-frame clones, not every one. In the table there are 1.5 million to 2.5 million clones, about 95% of which are singletons. The sequenced material came from naive CD8+ T cells sorted from blood. Receptors were obtained from a man aged 18 to 29 in good health. CDR3s include the opening cysteine and the closing phenylalanine or tryptophan. D genes are given only for firm matches. Some rows have no size entry. The others give once, few or many, or a class for an expanded clone.

clone_size,j_call,d_call,v_call,cdr3_aa,cdr3_nt
once,TRBJ2-7,.,TRBV6-4,CASRGTEGISYEQYF,TGTGCCAGCCGGGGGACGGAAGGGATCTCCTACGAGCAGTACTTC
.,TRBJ1-4,.,TRBV27,CASSLLGGEKLFF,TGTGCCAGCAGTTTACTTGGGGGTGAAAAACTGTTTTTT
.,TRBJ1-1,.,TRBV7-2,CASSHPGGGVTEAFF,TGTGCCAGCAGCCACCCCGGGGGTGGGGTCACTGAAGCTTTCTTT
.,TRBJ2-2,TRBD1,TRBV7-9,CASSLAGGQGEQTGELFF,TGTGCCAGCAGCTTAGCCGGTGGACAGGGGGAGCAGACCGGGGAGCTGTTTTTT
.,TRBJ2-5,TRBD1,TRBV28,CASSPPGQGFETQYF,TGTGCCAGCAGTCCACCGGGACAGGGGTTTGAGACCCAGTACTTC
once,TRBJ1-1,.,TRBV7-9,CAISLQDTEAFF,TGTGCCATCTCCCTCCAGGACACTGAAGCTTTCTTT
.,TRBJ2-1,.,TRBV6-1,CASSALRDSYNEQFF,TGTGCCAGCAGTGCCCTGCGGGACAGTTACAATGAGCAGTTCTTC
.,TRBJ1-1,.,TRBV5-1,CASSLDSNPEAFF,TGCGCCAGCAGCTTGGATTCTAACCCTGAAGCTTTCTTT
.,TRBJ2-1,TRBD2,TRBV7-9,CASSLKLAEKQLYEQFF,TGTGCCAGCAGCTTAAAACTAGCGGAGAAACAATTGTATGAGCAGTTCTTC
.,TRBJ2-1,TRBD2,TRBV11-2,CASSLAPTSGYYNEQFF,TGTGCCAGCAGCTTAGCACCGACTAGCGGATACTACAATGAGCAGTTCTTC
.,TRBJ2-7,.,TRBV12-5,CASADSLAREQYF,TGTGCTAGTGCGGACAGCCTGGCGCGGGAGCAGTACTTC
once,TRBJ2-7,.,TRBV2,CASSDPDESSYEQYF,TGTGCCAGCAGTGACCCCGACGAGAGCTCCTACGAGCAGTACTTC
.,TRBJ2-1,.,TRBV6-5,CASGTLSYNEQFF,TGTGCCAGCGGGACGCTCTCCTACAATGAGCAGTTCTTC
few,TRBJ1-4,TRBD1,TRBV7-9,CASSPLTGAEKLFF,TGTGCCAGCAGCCCGCTGACAGGGGCTGAAAAACTGTTTTTT
.,TRBJ2-3,TRBD1,TRBV6-5,CASSPQGAITDTQYF,TGTGCCAGCAGCCCCCAGGGGGCAATCACAGATACGCAGTATTTT
.,TRBJ1-2,.,TRBV11-2,CASSLDGLYGYTF,TGTGCCAGCAGCTTGGACGGACTCTATGGCTACACCTTC
once,TRBJ2-7,.,TRBV28,CASSWRQQPYEQYF,TGTGCCAGCAGTTGGAGACAGCAACCCTACGAGCAGTACTTC
.,TRBJ2-1,.,TRBV5-6,CASSFLYNEQFF,TGTGCCAGCAGCTTTCTTTACAATGAGCAGTTCTTC
once,TRBJ2-2,.,TRBV7-6,CASSSKGGTGELFF,TGTGCCAGCAGCTCGAAGGGGGGGACCGGGGAGCTGTTTTTT
.,TRBJ2-5,TRBD2,TRBV10-2,CASSDLAGVGETQYF,TGCGCCAGCAGTGACCTAGCGGGAGTTGGCGAGACCCAGTACTTC
.,TRBJ1-6,TRBD1,TRBV4-1,CASSQVTGVFYNSPLHF,TGCGCCAGCAGCCAAGTGACAGGGGTATTCTATAATTCACCCCTCCACTTT
.,TRBJ1-1,.,TRBV6-1,CASSEDRSFPSEAFF,TGTGCCAGCAGTGAAGACCGATCCTTTCCTTCTGAAGCTTTCTTT
once,TRBJ1-3,TRBD1,TRBV6-6,CASSHGQGMTGNTIYF,TGTGCCAGCAGTCACGGACAGGGGATGACTGGAAACACCATATATTTT
.,TRBJ2-7,TRBD1,TRBV27,CASSPTGGLGEQYF,TGTGCCAGCAGCCCGACAGGGGGCCTCGGGGAGCAGTACTTC
.,TRBJ1-6,.,TRBV15,CATSSSSSSYNSPLHF,TGTGCCACCAGCAGCTCCAGTAGCTCCTATAATTCACCCCTCCACTTT
.,TRBJ2-3,TRBD2,TRBV4-1,CASSASGSSDTQYF,TGCGCCAGCAGCGCTAGCGGGAGCTCAGATACGCAGTATTTT
.,TRBJ2-7,.,TRBV30,CAWSVGEWGITSYEQYF,TGTGCCTGGAGTGTCGGTGAGTGGGGTATAACCTCCTACGAGCAGTACTTC
.,TRBJ2-1,.,TRBV5-6,CASSPTTSYNEQFF,TGTGCCAGCAGCCCGACTACGTCCTACAATGAGCAGTTCTTC
.,TRBJ2-3,.,TRBV20-1,CSAREWDRQYF,TGCAGTGCTAGGGAGTGGGATAGGCAGTATTTT
.,TRBJ2-7,.,TRBV19,CASSPGTLTYEQYF,TGTGCCAGTAGTCCTGGGACGCTGACCTACGAGCAGTACTTC
.,TRBJ2-7,TRBD1,TRBV2,CASITTGANEQYF,TGTGCCAGCATTACCACAGGGGCCAACGAGCAGTACTTC
.,TRBJ2-5,TRBD2,TRBV5-6,CASSYPGLAGDEQYF,TGTGCCAGCAGCTATCCGGGACTAGCGGGAGATGAGCAGTACTTC
.,TRBJ1-1,.,TRBV2,CASMTTGPEAFF,TGTGCCAGCATGACCACAGGCCCTGAAGCTTTCTTT
.,TRBJ2-2,.,TRBV27,CASRVGGGTGELFF,TGTGCCAGCAGAGTCGGGGGAGGCACCGGGGAGCTGTTTTTT